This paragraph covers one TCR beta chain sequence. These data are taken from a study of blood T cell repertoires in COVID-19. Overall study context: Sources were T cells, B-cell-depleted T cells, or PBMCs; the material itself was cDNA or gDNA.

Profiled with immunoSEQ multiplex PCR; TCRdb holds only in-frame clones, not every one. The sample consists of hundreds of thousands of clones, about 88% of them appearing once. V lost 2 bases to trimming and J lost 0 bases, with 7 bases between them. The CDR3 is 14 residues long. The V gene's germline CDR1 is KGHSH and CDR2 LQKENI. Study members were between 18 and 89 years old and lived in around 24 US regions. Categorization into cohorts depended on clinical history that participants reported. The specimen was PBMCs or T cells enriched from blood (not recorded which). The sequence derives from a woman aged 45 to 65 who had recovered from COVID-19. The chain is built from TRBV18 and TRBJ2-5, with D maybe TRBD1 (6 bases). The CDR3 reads CASSPGQYQETQYF. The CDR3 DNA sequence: TGTGCCAGCTCACCAGGACAGTACCAAGAGACCCAGTACTTC.